Below are 27 T cell receptor beta chains sequenced from a single sample in a study of breast tumors, draining lymph nodes, adjacent tissues. MiXCR, run by TCRdb on the multiplex PCR reads, gives a single entry per CDR3 protein. This repertoire shows approximately 60,000 distinct CDR3 sequences, less than 75% found once; its top ten account for roughly 19%. Sequenced sample: breast tumor tissue. These receptor sequences come from a female donor with breast cancer. Some clones in this sample may be carry-over from other donors' samples.

This chain connects TRBV10-3 to TRBJ1-6, with TRBD1 identical over 7 bases. Germline V gene sequence: CDR1 ENHRY, CDR2 SYGVKD. The CDR3 is 15 residues long. J lost 7 bases, V lost 1 base, and 4 bases had no gene match. The chain's CDR3 is CAISELGQANSPLHF. The CDR3 DNA reads TGTGCCATCAGTGAGTTAGGACAGGCAAATTCACCCCTCCACTTT.

The CDR3 region has the DNA TGTGCCATCAGTGAGTCGGGGCAGGGGGACTCACCCCTCCACTTT. The encoded protein is CAISESGQGDSPLHF. V is TRBV10-3 and J is TRBJ1-6, with 7 bases aligning to TRBD1. CDR1 and CDR2 (germline): ENHRY, SYGVKD. The CDR3 totals 15 residues. V trimming: 0 bases; J trimming: 10 bases; junction bases outside the gene matches: 6.

This clonotype was picked up many times. The chain joins TRBV4-3 to TRBJ2-6, with 10 bases lining up with TRBD1. V lost 0 bases, J lost 5 bases, and 10 bases stayed unmatched. In germline, CDR1 is LGHNA, CDR2 YSLEER. The CDR3 is 19 amino acids. The CDR3 spells CASSQDGTGASSRANVLTF. CDR3 sequence (DNA): TGCGCCAGCAGCCAAGACGGGACAGGGGCATCCTCGCGGGCCAACGTCCTGACTTTC.

V gene TRBV7-9 combines with J gene TRBJ1-2; TRBD1 is a possible D gene (6 bases). From germline, CDR1 is SEHNR and CDR2 FQNEAQ (reference sequence). Trimming stripped 5 bases from V and 6 bases from J, with 13 bases between. The CDR3 spans 13 residues. The CDR3 region is CASSLGTIHGYTF. The CDR3 coding sequence is TGTGCCAGCAGCCTCGGGACAATCCATGGCTACACCTTC. The whole variable domain, filled in from reference TRBV7-9 and TRBJ1-2, reads DTGVSQNPRHKITKRGQNVTFRCDPISEHNRLYWYRQTLGQGPEFLTYFQNEAQLEKSRLLSDRFSAERPKGSFSTLEIQRTEQGDSAMYLCASSLGTIHGYTFGSGTRLTVV.

The chain recombines TRBV7-3 with TRBJ2-5; 12 nucleotides agree with TRBD2. The CDR3 is made up of 17 amino acids. The V gene's germline CDR1 is SGHTA and CDR2 FQGTGA. The junction had 8 bases not matched to a gene; V was cut back by 5 bases and J by 1 base. CDR3 residues: CASSDGTSGSGQETQYF. The CDR3 bases are TGTGCCAGCAGCGATGGGACTAGCGGGTCGGGCCAAGAGACCCAGTACTTC.

CDR3 in amino acids: CSAPRADRDKLFF. The CDR3 bases are TGCAGTGCTCCTAGGGCGGACAGGGACAAACTGTTTTTT. The chain has TRBV20-1 and TRBJ1-4; TRBD1 matches 8 bases. V lost 5 bases to trimming and J lost 11 bases; unmatched junction nucleotides: 10. CDR1 is DFQATT and CDR2 is SNEGSKA in the germline V gene (reference sequence). The CDR3 has 13 amino acids.

This clonotype was seen ten or more times. J is TRBJ2-3 and V is TRBV28; TRBD2 agrees at 8 bases. Germline V gene sequence: CDR1 MDHEN, CDR2 SYDVKM. The J segment lost 0 bases and the V segment lost 6 bases, leaving 8 bases of the junction unmatched. The CDR3 extends over 16 amino acids. CDR3 DNA: TGTGCCAGCAGCAGACTAGCGAGCACTAGCACAGATACGCAGTATTTT. It codes for CASSRLASTSTDTQYF.

The chain couples TRBV20-1 to TRBJ1-4; TRBD1 matches at 9 bases. CDR1 is DFQATT, CDR2 SNEGSKA, per germline (reference sequence). The CDR3 is 14 amino acids. V lost 5 bases and J lost 2; bases outside the gene matches: 3. CDR3 bases: TGCAGTGCTGGGACAGGGAGGACTAATGAAAAACTGTTTTTT. Protein product: CSAGTGRTNEKLFF.

J is TRBJ2-1 and V is TRBV7-8; TRBD2 aligns across 8 bases. The germline CDR1 and CDR2 sequences are SGHVS and FQNEAQ. There are 15 residues in the CDR3. The V gene end was trimmed by 6 bases and the J gene end by 3 bases; junction bases not matched to a gene: 7. This CDR3 is CASRASGSGYNEQFF. The CDR3 bases are TGTGCCAGCAGAGCCAGCGGGAGCGGCTACAATGAGCAGTTCTTC.

The chain is built from TRBV7-2 and TRBJ1-5, with unresolved D. Germline V gene sequence: CDR1 SGHTA, CDR2 FQGNSA. CDR3 length: 13 residues. Trimming took 6 bases from V and 7 from J, leaving 13 bases between them. The DNA of the CDR3 is TGTGCCAGCAGTTCGGACCTGGGGCAGCCCCAGCATTTT. It codes for CASSSDLGQPQHF.

There are many counts of this clonotype. This chain uses TRBV12-3 or TRBV12-4 with TRBJ1-2; D not certain. This CDR3 is built from 13 residues. V lost 8 bases to trimming and J lost 3 bases, with 13 bases between them. The CDR3 reads CASSPQDYYGYTF. CDR3 in DNA: TGTGCCAGCTCCCCGCAGGACTACTATGGCTACACCTTC.

The V and J genes are TRBV20-1 and TRBJ2-3; no clear D gene. CDR3 length: 13 residues. CDR1 and CDR2 from the germline V gene are DFQATT and SNEGSKA (reference sequence). Between the trimmed V and J ends, which lost 3 bases and 0 bases, there was a span of 7 bases. In DNA, the CDR3 is TGCAGTGCTAGGGGCCAAAGCACAGATACGCAGTATTTT. Its translation: CSARGQSTDTQYF.

V gene TRBV19 combines with J gene TRBJ2-1, with 16 positions matching TRBD2. The CDR3 loop spans 18 amino acids. Germline V gene data show CDR1 as LNHDA and CDR2 as SQIVND (reference sequence). Trimming cost V 5 bases and J 3 bases; bases outside gene matches: 7. CDR3 region: CASSPGLAGGLFYNEQFF. CDR3 in DNA: TGTGCCAGTAGTCCGGGACTAGCGGGGGGGCTGTTCTACAATGAGCAGTTCTTC.

The chain has TRBV29-1 and TRBJ1-2, with D uncertain. V shed 0 bases and J shed 1 base, with 6 bases lying between them. The CDR3 spans 13 residues. CDR1 and CDR2 from the germline V gene are SQVTM and ANQGSEA. The CDR3 sequence: CSVEDGVNYGYTF. The DNA for the CDR3 is TGCAGCGTTGAAGACGGCGTTAACTATGGCTACACCTTC.

This clonotype was seen repeatedly, ten times or more. This chain joins TRBV18 and TRBJ2-3, with D possibly matching TRBD2 (5 bases). Germline-derived CDR1 and CDR2 are KGHSH and LQKENI. V was clipped by 3 bases and J by 4 bases, with 8 bases between them. The CDR3 totals 13 residues. CDR3 protein: CASSPDGADTQYF. CDR3 bases: TGTGCCAGCTCACCCGACGGGGCAGATACGCAGTATTTT. The variable domain in full, completed from reference TRBV18 and TRBJ2-3, reads NAGVMQNPRHLVRRRGQEARLRCSPMKGHSHVYWYRQLPEEGLKFMVYLQKENIIDESGMPKERFSAEFPKEGPSILRIQQVVRGDSAAYFCASSPDGADTQYFGPGTRLTVL.

The chain couples TRBV12-3 or TRBV12-4 to TRBJ1-4; 8 bases map to TRBD1. V gave up 2 bases and J gave up 2 bases; unmatched junction bases: 19. This CDR3 is built from 21 residues. The CDR3 region has the DNA TGTGCCAGCAGTTTAAGTCTGGCTCTGGGGACAGGTGAAGCGACTAATGAAAAACTGTTTTTT. Protein sequence: CASSLSLALGTGEATNEKLFF.

The chain recombines TRBV2 with TRBJ2-5; D might be TRBD1 (5 bases). This CDR3 is 13 amino acids long. Germline CDR1 is SNHLY and CDR2 is FYNNEI. V gave up 6 bases and J gave up 3 bases, with 11 bases separating them. CDR3 in DNA: TGTGCCAGCAGCTTCGGCAGGGAAGAGACCCAGTACTTC. This gives the protein CASSFGREETQYF. Drawing the rest from reference TRBV2 and TRBJ2-5, the complete variable domain is EPEVTQTPSHQVTQMGQEVILRCVPISNHLYFYWYRQILGQKVEFLVSFYNNEISEKSEIFDDQFSVERPDGSNFTLKIRSTKLEDSAMYFCASSFGREETQYFGPGTRLLVL.

This clonotype was seen a single time. The chain employs TRBV7-2 and TRBJ1-3; D might be TRBD1 (5 bases). V lost 4 bases, J lost 10 bases, and 17 bases lay in between. The germline V gene has CDR1 SGHTA and CDR2 FQGNSA. The CDR3 is 14 residues long. The CDR3 loop is CASSSRGIGETIYF. The CDR3 DNA sequence: TGTGCCAGCAGCTCAAGGGGTATTGGAGAGACCATATATTTT.

V usage is TRBV29-1 and J usage is TRBJ2-3; 8 nucleotides line up with TRBD2. CDR3 size: 14 residues. V dropped 1 base and J dropped 3; count of bases not matched to a gene: 3. The germline V gene encodes CDR1 SQVTM and CDR2 ANQGSEA. The CDR3 sequence is CSVEAGGPTDTQYF. In DNA form, the CDR3 reads TGCAGCGTTGAAGCGGGAGGGCCTACAGATACGCAGTATTTT.

This clonotype has only one observation. The chain is built from TRBV7-9 and TRBJ1-5; TRBD1 might be the D (6 bases). The CDR3 is 13 amino acids. CDR1 is SEHNR, CDR2 FQNEAQ, per germline (reference sequence). V gave up 7 bases and J gave up 7 bases, with 14 bases separating them. As DNA, the CDR3 is TGTGCCAGCACCGCAGGGGAAGTCCAGCCCCAGCATTTT. The encoded protein is CASTAGEVQPQHF.

At least ten counts were recorded for this clonotype. The V and J genes are TRBV7-8 and TRBJ1-4, with D tentatively TRBD1 (5 bases). The V gene's germline CDR1 is SGHVS and CDR2 FQNEAQ. CDR3 size: 12 residues. Trimming took off 3 bases at V and 7 bases at J, with 6 bases between the two ends. CDR3 sequence reads: CASSFRGEKLFF. CDR3 coding DNA: TGTGCCAGCAGCTTTAGGGGTGAAAAACTGTTTTTT.

Concerning this clonotype itself: Because the CDR3's place on the DNA is in doubt, the DNA is left out and the CDR3 is given as listed by TCRdb. The rearrangement joins TRBV20-1 to TRBJ2-2; TRBD1, the table's D call, lacks a check against the DNA. Germline V gene data show CDR1 as DFQATT and CDR2 as SNEGSKA (reference sequence). Counting both end residues, the CDR3 totals 24 amino acids. CDR3 sequence: CSASDGRTSYNEQFFGPGTGELFF.

There are many counts of this clonotype. This chain connects TRBV30 to TRBJ1-5; D gene uncertain. Trimming cost V 0 bases and J 0 bases, with 3 bases left between them. Germline loops: CDR1 GTSNPN, CDR2 SVGIG (reference sequence). CDR3 length: 13 amino acids. CDR3 in amino acids: CAWSVYSNQPQHF. DNA for the CDR3: TGTGCCTGGAGTGTATATAGCAATCAGCCCCAGCATTTT.

This clonotype was observed many times. The rearrangement links TRBV20-1 to TRBJ1-2; 7 positions match TRBD1. This CDR3 has 14 residues. The ends lost 6 bases at V and 4 bases at J; junction bases unmatched: 11. Germline assignment: CDR1 DFQATT and CDR2 SNEGSKA (reference sequence). CDR3 sequence: CSAMGQTKRYGYTF. DNA for the CDR3: TGCAGTGCCATGGGACAGACTAAACGCTATGGCTACACCTTC.

The sample holds many counts of this clonotype. The V gene is TRBV10-3, the J gene TRBJ2-7; no clear D. This CDR3 region has 14 residues. Germline V CDR1 and CDR2: ENHRY, SYGVKD. V lost 0 bases to trimming and J lost 0 bases, with 6 bases between them. The CDR3 sequence: CAISESHSSYEQYF. The CDR3 DNA is TGTGCCATCAGTGAGTCTCACAGCTCCTACGAGCAGTACTTC.

This clonotype has a handful of counts. The chain joins TRBV5-6 to TRBJ1-2, with D maybe TRBD1 (5 bases). The V gene lost 2 bases and the J gene lost 8 bases, with 10 bases spanning the gap. The CDR3 has 12 amino acids. Germline V gene data show CDR1 as SGHDT and CDR2 as YYEEEE. CDR3 sequence (DNA): TGTGCCAGCAGCTTTCATCGGGGGGGCTACACCTTC. Protein sequence: CASSFHRGGYTF. Variable domain in full (rest from reference TRBV5-6 and TRBJ1-2): DAGVTQSPTHLIKTRGQQVTLRCSPKSGHDTVSWYQQALGQGPQFIFQYYEEEERQRGNFPDRFSGHQFPNYSSELNVNALLLGDSALYLCASSFHRGGYTFGSGTRLTVV.

The rearrangement links TRBV6-5 to TRBJ1-5; 7 nucleotides agree with TRBD1. The CDR3 spans 13 residues. Germline V lookup: CDR1 MNHEY, CDR2 SVGAGI. V lost 7 bases to trimming and J lost 7 bases; unmatched junction nucleotides: 7. CDR3 bases: TGTGCCAGCATTCGCGGACAGGCCCAGCCCCAGCATTTT. Its protein is CASIRGQAQPQHF.